This T cell receptor (beta chain) was found in a study of blood T cell repertoires in COVID-19. With 8 bases clipped from V and 4 bases from J, the junction kept 7 bases outside the gene matches. CDR1 and CDR2 from the germline V gene are MDHEN and SYDVKM. The CDR3 sequence is 15 residues long. Profiling relied on immunoSEQ multiplex PCR, and the TCRdb table lists in-frame clones only, not all of them. Of hundreds of thousands of clones listed, roughly 80% are singletons. This sequence joins TRBV28 and TRBJ2-2; 10 nucleotides match TRBD2. Material: PBMCs or T cells enriched from blood (not recorded which). The TCR sequence derives from a man younger than 45 with acute COVID-19. CDR3 sequence reads: CASHIAGGGTGELFF. In nucleotides, the CDR3 is TGTGCCAGCCATATAGCGGGGGGTGGCACCGGGGAGCTGTTTTTT. Supplemented by reference TRBV28 and TRBJ2-2, the full variable domain reads DVKVTQSSRYLVKRTGEKVFLECVQDMDHENMFWYRQDPGLGLRLIYFSYDVKMKEKGDIPEGYSVSREKKERFSLILESASTNQTSMYLCASHIAGGGTGELFFGEGSRLTVL.